This T cell receptor (beta chain) was recorded in a study of CD8+CD57+ T cells in acquired aplastic anemia. V was pared by 1 base and J by 1 base, with 7 bases between. The CDR3 length is 14 residues. The germline CDR1 and CDR2 sequences are SEHNR and FQNEAQ (reference sequence). This clonotype came up many times. Profiling of TCR beta VDJ combinations and CDR3 sequences used genomic DNA as template. TCRdb recomputed calls from the reads with MiXCR, one row per CDR3 protein. The data show nearly 60,000 distinct CDR3 sequences, roughly three fifths seen once. Individuals selected for sequencing had exhibited CD8+CD57+ cell expansion on flow cytometry. Every patient was diagnosed with severe acquired aplastic anemia.

The receptor was derived from a human donor with aplastic anemia. Sequenced input: sorted CD4+, CD8+, or CD8+CD57+ T cells (not recorded which) from PBMCs. J is TRBJ1-1 and V is TRBV7-9, with D possibly matching TRBD1 (5 bases). The CDR3 sequence: CASSLGGENTEAFF. Here the CDR3 DNA reads TGTGCCAGCAGCTTAGGGGGGGAGAACACTGAAGCTTTCTTT. Drawing the rest from reference TRBV7-9 and TRBJ1-1, the complete variable domain is DTGVSQNPRHKITKRGQNVTFRCDPISEHNRLYWYRQTLGQGPEFLTYFQNEAQLEKSRLLSDRFSAERPKGSFSTLEIQRTEQGDSAMYLCASSLGGENTEAFFGQGTRLTVV.